The rows below give T cell receptor beta chains drawn from one sample of a study of Graves' ophthalmopathy and Graves' hyperthyroidism. TCRdb analysed the multiplex PCR reads with MiXCR anew, one entry per CDR3 protein. The sample carries a few hundred thousand distinct CDR3 sequences, about 17% recorded once. Sequencing was performed on peripheral blood. The receptors originated from an adult woman with stable Graves' hyperthyroidism. Each CDR3 is given with its conserved first and last residue. A D gene is named only where the DNA matches it firmly. The size entry is marked missing in some rows and otherwise reads once, few, many or a size class.

d_call	v_call	clone_size	j_call	cdr3_aa	cdr3_nt
TRBD1	TRBV20-1	.	TRBJ1-2	CSANRDRDYGYTF	TGCAGTGCTAACCGGGACAGGGACTATGGCTACACCTTC
TRBD1	TRBV5-6	many	TRBJ2-3	CASSLRDRLADTQYF	TGTGCCAGCAGCTTAAGGGACAGGCTGGCGGATACGCAGTATTTT
TRBD1	TRBV6-5	.	TRBJ1-2	CASSYRTGGNKGPGYTF	TGTGCCAGCAGTTATCGGACAGGAGGTAACAAGGGGCCTGGCTACACCTTC
.	TRBV7-3	many	TRBJ1-2	CASSLDSGGYGYTF	TGTGCCAGCAGCTTAGATTCCGGGGGATATGGCTACACCTTC
.	TRBV5-4	few	TRBJ2-2	CASSLWSDTGELFF	TGTGCCAGCAGCTTGTGGTCAGACACCGGGGAGCTGTTTTTT
TRBD1	TRBV6-5	.	TRBJ2-7	CASSYEQGAIYEQYF	TGTGCCAGCAGTTACGAACAGGGGGCCATCTACGAGCAGTACTTC
TRBD2	TRBV4-3	many	TRBJ2-5	CASSQEKPSGQETQYF	TGCGCCAGCAGCCAAGAAAAGCCTAGCGGACAAGAGACCCAGTACTTC
.	TRBV7-2	many	TRBJ2-5	CARETQDMETQYF	TGTGCCAGGGAGACTCAGGATATGGAGACCCAGTACTTC
.	TRBV6-1	many	TRBJ2-7	CASSGLSLHEQYF	TGTGCCAGCAGTGGGCTCTCCTTGCACGAGCAGTACTTC
TRBD2	TRBV6-5	many	TRBJ2-7	CASSSLGTSETYEQYF	TGTGCCAGCAGTTCCCTCGGGACTAGTGAAACCTACGAGCAGTACTTC
.	TRBV5-1	.	TRBJ2-2	CASSFFVNTGELFF	TGCGCCAGCAGCTTCTTCGTCAACACCGGGGAGCTGTTTTTT
TRBD2	TRBV20-1	many	TRBJ2-7	CSAKRTGTSAYSYEQYF	TGCAGTGCTAAACGGACCGGGACTAGCGCCTATTCTTACGAGCAGTACTTC
.	TRBV12-3/TRBV12-4	many	TRBJ1-1	CASSFLDEAFF	TGTGCCAGCAGTTTCCTCGACGAAGCTTTCTTT
TRBD2	TRBV2	many	TRBJ2-5	CASRRVAGVETQYF	TGTGCCAGCAGACGGGTAGCGGGAGTTGAGACCCAGTACTTC
.	TRBV12-3/TRBV12-4	many	TRBJ2-5	CASSLSGGQETQYF	TGTGCCAGCAGTTTATCTGGGGGGCAAGAGACCCAGTACTTC
.	TRBV12-3/TRBV12-4	.	TRBJ1-2	CASTINGRTDGYTF	TGTGCCAGCACAATAAACGGCAGGACCGATGGCTACACCTTC